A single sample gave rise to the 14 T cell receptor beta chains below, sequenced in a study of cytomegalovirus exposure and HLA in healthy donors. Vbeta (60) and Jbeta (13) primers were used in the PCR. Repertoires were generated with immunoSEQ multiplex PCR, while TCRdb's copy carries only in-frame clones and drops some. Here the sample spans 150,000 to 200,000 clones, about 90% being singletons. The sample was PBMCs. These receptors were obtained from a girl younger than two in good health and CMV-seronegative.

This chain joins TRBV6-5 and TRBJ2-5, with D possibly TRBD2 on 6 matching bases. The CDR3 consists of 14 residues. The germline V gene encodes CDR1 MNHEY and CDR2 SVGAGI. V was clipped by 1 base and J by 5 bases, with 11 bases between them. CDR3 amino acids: CASSYYGSRETQYF. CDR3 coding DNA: TGTGCCAGCAGTTACTACGGGAGTCGGGAGACCCAGTACTTC.

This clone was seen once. The CDR3 spells CASSLVGTGLYEQYF. In nucleotides, the CDR3 is TGTGCCAGCAGCCTGGTGGGGACAGGGTTATACGAGCAGTACTTC. This chain links TRBV7-6 with TRBJ2-5; 9 bases are shared with TRBD1. The J call is in doubt because the DNA end fits TRBJ2-7 better. In germline, CDR1 is SGHVS, CDR2 FNYEAQ. The CDR3 loop spans 15 amino acids.

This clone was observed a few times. CDR3 region: CASSDRTENTGELFF. CDR3 nucleotides: TGTGCCAGCAGTGATCGGACAGAGAACACCGGGGAGCTGTTTTTT. The rearrangement uses TRBV2 and TRBJ2-2; a weak D match, TRBD1 (6 bases). Trimming removed 3 bases from V and 1 base from J, with 9 bases in between. Germline CDR1 SNHLY, CDR2 FYNNEI. This CDR3 has 15 amino acids.

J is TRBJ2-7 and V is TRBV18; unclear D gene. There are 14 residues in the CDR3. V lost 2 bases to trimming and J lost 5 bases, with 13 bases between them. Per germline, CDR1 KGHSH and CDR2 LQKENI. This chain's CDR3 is CASSPVRRFDEQYF. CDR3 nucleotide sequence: TGTGCCAGCTCACCAGTCAGGCGTTTCGACGAGCAGTACTTC. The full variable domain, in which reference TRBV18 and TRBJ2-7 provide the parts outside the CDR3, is NAGVMQNPRHLVRRRGQEARLRCSPMKGHSHVYWYRQLPEEGLKFMVYLQKENIIDESGMPKERFSAEFPKEGPSILRIQQVVRGDSAAYFCASSPVRRFDEQYFGPGTRLTVT.

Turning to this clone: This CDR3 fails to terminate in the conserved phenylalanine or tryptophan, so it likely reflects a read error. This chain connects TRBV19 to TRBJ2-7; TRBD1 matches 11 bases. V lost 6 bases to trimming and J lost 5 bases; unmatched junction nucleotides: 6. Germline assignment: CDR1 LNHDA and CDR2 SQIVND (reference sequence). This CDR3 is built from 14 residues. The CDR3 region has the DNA TGTGCCAGTAGGAGAGGACAGGGGGCCGACGAGCAGTACCTC. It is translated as CASRRGQGADEQYL.

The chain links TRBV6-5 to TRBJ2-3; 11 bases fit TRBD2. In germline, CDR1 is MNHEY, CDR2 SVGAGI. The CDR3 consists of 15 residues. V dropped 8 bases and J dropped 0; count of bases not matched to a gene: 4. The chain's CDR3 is CASASGGLSTDTQYF. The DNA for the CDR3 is TGTGCCAGCGCTAGCGGGGGGCTTAGCACAGATACGCAGTATTTT.

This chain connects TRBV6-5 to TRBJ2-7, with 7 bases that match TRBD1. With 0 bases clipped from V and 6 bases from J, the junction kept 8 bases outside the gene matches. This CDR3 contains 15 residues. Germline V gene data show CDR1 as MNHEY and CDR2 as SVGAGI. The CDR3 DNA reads TGTGCCAGCAGTTACTCCCCGGACAGGAGCTCCGAGCAGTACTTC. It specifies CASSYSPDRSSEQYF.

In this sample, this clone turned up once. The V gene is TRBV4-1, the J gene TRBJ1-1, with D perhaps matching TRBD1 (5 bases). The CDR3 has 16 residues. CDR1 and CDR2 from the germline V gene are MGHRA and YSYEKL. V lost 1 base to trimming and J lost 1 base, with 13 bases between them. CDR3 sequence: CASSQGLQGANTEAFF. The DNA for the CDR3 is TGCGCCAGCAGCCAAGGGCTCCAGGGCGCGAACACTGAAGCTTTCTTT.

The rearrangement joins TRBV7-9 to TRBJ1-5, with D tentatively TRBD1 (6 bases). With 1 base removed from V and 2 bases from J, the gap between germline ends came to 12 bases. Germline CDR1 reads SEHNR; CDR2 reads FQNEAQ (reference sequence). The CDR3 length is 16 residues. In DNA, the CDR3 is TGTGCCAGCAGCTTAGAAGGGGGTTATGGCAATCAGCCCCAGCATTTT. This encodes CASSLEGGYGNQPQHF.

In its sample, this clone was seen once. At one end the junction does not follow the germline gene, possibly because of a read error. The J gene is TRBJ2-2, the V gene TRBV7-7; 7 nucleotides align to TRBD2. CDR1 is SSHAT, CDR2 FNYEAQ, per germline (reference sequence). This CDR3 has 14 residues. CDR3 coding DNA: TGTGCTAGCAGCTTAATTCGGGGGGCCGGGGAGCTGTTTTTT. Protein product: CASSLIRGAGELFF.

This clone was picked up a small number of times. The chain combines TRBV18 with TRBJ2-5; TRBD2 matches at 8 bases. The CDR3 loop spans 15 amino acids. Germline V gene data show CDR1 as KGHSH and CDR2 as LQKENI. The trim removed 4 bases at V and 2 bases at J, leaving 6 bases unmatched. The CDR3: CASSLNRGGQETQYF. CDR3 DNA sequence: TGTGCCAGCTCACTTAATCGGGGGGGACAAGAGACCCAGTACTTC.

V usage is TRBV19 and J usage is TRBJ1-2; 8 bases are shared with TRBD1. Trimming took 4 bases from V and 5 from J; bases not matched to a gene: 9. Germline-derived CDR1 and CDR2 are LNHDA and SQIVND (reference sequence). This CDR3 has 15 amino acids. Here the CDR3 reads CASSTQGGPSYGYTF. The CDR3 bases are TGTGCCAGTAGTACACAGGGGGGTCCTAGTTATGGCTACACCTTC.

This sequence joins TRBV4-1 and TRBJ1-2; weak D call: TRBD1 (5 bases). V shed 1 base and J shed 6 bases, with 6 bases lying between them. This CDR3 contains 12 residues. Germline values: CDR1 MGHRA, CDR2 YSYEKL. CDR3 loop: CASSQVGDGYTF. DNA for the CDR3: TGCGCCAGCAGCCAAGTAGGGGATGGCTACACCTTC.

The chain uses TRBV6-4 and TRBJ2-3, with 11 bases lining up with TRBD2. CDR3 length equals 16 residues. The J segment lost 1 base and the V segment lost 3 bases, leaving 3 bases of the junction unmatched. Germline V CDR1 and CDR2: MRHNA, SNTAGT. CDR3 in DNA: TGTGCCAGCAGTGATCTAGCGGGGGGCGGCACAGATACGCAGTATTTT. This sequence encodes CASSDLAGGGTDTQYF.